A selection of T cell receptor beta chains follows, all from one sample in a study of cytomegalovirus exposure and HLA in healthy donors. TCRdb's copy holds only in-frame clones and misses some; the assay was immunoSEQ multiplex PCR. The top ten clones hold around 12% of a sample with 65,000 to 90,000 clones, roughly 71% of them seen once. Sequencing input: PBMCs. These receptor sequences come from a man between 65 and 79 years old in good health and CMV-seronegative. CDR3s include the opening cysteine and the closing phenylalanine or tryptophan. A D gene is named only where the DNA matches it firmly. Where a row states a size, it is once, few, many or the class of an expanded clone; other rows omit it.

j_call v_call d_call clone_size cdr3_aa cdr3_nt
TRBJ1-4 TRBV5-5 TRBD1 - CASSGGQGVGGKLFF TGTGCCAGCAGCGGCGGACAGGGGGTAGGAGGAAAACTGTTTTTT
TRBJ2-3 TRBV5-4 TRBD1 - CASSPGQGADTQYF TGTGCCAGCAGCCCGGGACAGGGGGCAGATACGCAGTATTTT
TRBJ2-1 TRBV5-6 TRBD2 - CASSFWGGGSYNEQFF TGTGCCAGCAGCTTCTGGGGGGGAGGCTCCTACAATGAGCAGTTCTTC
TRBJ1-5 TRBV7-9 - - CASSLGEVNQPQHF TGTGCCAGCAGCTTAGGGGAGGTGAATCAGCCCCAGCATTTT
TRBJ2-7 TRBV29-1 - - CSALRTVPNGEQYF TGCAGCGCCCTACGGACAGTCCCTAACGGCGAGCAGTACTTC
TRBJ1-1 TRBV7-2 - - CASRGLRQNTEAFF TGTGCCAGCAGAGGACTGCGGCAGAACACTGAAGCTTTCTTT
TRBJ2-2 TRBV6-6 TRBD2 - CASSYEAGANTGELFF TGTGCCAGCAGTTACGAGGCGGGGGCGAACACCGGGGAGCTGTTTTTT
TRBJ2-3 TRBV21-1 - - CASWEFKRGRRDTQYF TGTGCCAGCTGGGAATTTAAGCGGGGTAGGCGAGATACGCAGTATTTT
TRBJ1-4 TRBV7-9 - - CSSSFLENEKLFF TGTTCCAGCAGCTTTTTAGAGAACGAAAAACTGTTTTTT
TRBJ2-3 TRBV7-7 TRBD2 - CASSEGLAGVTDTQYF TGTGCTAGCAGTGAAGGACTAGCGGGCGTCACAGATACGCAGTATTTT
TRBJ2-3 TRBV7-2 - once CASSPVGAADTQYF TGTGCCAGCAGCCCCGTGGGGGCGGCAGATACGCAGTATTTT
TRBJ1-1 TRBV18 - - CASSPRTEMNTEAFF TGTGCCAGCTCACCCCGGACAGAAATGAACACTGAAGCTTTCTTT
TRBJ2-7 TRBV21-1 - - CASSKVSTSGDTSYEQYF TGTGCCAGCAGCAAAGTTAGTACTAGCGGGGACACTTCCTACGAGCAGTACTTC
TRBJ2-1 TRBV7-2 - few CASSFSGSYNEQFF TGTGCCAGCAGCTTCTCCGGCTCCTACAATGAGCAGTTCTTC
TRBJ1-2 TRBV29-1 TRBD1 few CSVEQGARGYTF TGCAGCGTAGAACAGGGGGCGCGGGGCTACACCTTC
TRBJ1-1 TRBV27 TRBD1 once CASRGTGGFTEAFF TGTGCCAGCAGGGGGACAGGGGGATTTACTGAAGCTTTCTTT
TRBJ1-5 TRBV6-5 TRBD1 - CASSRGPDQPQHF TGTGCCAGCAGTAGGGGGCCCGATCAGCCCCAGCATTTT